The rows below give T cell receptor beta chains drawn from one sample of a study of T cells after yellow fever vaccination. Each CDR3 protein is one row after TCRdb ran MiXCR on the 5' RACE reads. The table lists 96,000 or so distinct CDR3 sequences, around 9.8% of them singletons, with roughly 15% in the top ten. Sequencing used CD8+ T cells not binding an NS4B(214-222) dextramer, sorted from PBMCs, obtained less than 16 days after the first yellow fever vaccination. All receptors come from a man younger than 35 who received the YFV17D yellow fever vaccine. Both conserved end residues are part of each CDR3. D genes are given only for firm matches. Expanded clones get a size class; other rows say once, few or many, or leave the size out.

V gene	J gene	D gene	clone size	CDR3 DNA	CDR3 protein
TRBV24-1	TRBJ1-1	-	-	TGTGCCACCAGTGGGGATTCAGGAACTGAAGCTTTCTTT	CATSGDSGTEAFF
TRBV23-1	TRBJ2-1	-	many	TGCGCCAGCAGTCAGGCTTGCGGCAATGAGCAGTTCTTC	CASSQACGNEQFF
TRBV29-1	TRBJ2-2	TRBD1	few	TGCAGCGTTGAAAAGGACAGGGGGCTTGCCGGGGAGCTGTTTTTT	CSVEKDRGLAGELFF
TRBV10-3	TRBJ2-5	-	-	TGTGCCATCAGTGAGAACGACCAAGAGACCCAGTACTTC	CAISENDQETQYF
TRBV4-3	TRBJ2-2	TRBD2	-	TGCGCCAGCAGCCCGGGACTAGCGGTTCGAAACACCGGGGAGCTGTTTTTT	CASSPGLAVRNTGELFF
TRBV2	TRBJ2-5	-	many	TGTGCCAGCAGCCCGACAGGAGAGACCCAGTACTTC	CASSPTGETQYF
TRBV6-2/TRBV6-3	TRBJ2-5	TRBD2	-	TGTGCCAGCGGGCAGAGACTAGCGGGGGACCTGGAGACCCAGTACTTC	CASGQRLAGDLETQYF
TRBV12-2	TRBJ1-2	-	few	TGTGCAAGTCGCTTTGGCACTCGGAAGGCCGACTATGGCTACACCTTC	CASRFGTRKADYGYTF
TRBV7-3	TRBJ2-7	TRBD2	few	TGTGCCAGCAGCTTACCGACCTACGGACTAGCGGGGGGATGGTCCTACGAGCAGTACTTC	CASSLPTYGLAGGWSYEQYF
TRBV29-1	TRBJ2-5	-	many	TGCAGCGGAACTGACGGAGCCTCGGAGACCCAGTACTTC	CSGTDGASETQYF
TRBV20-1	TRBJ1-1	-	few	TGCAGTGCTAGAGATCGGGCGGGGCCTGAAGCTTTCTTT	CSARDRAGPEAFF
TRBV5-5	TRBJ1-2	-	few	TGTGCCAGCAGCTACGACAGGCCCTCGTGGGCCTATGGCTACACCTTC	CASSYDRPSWAYGYTF
TRBV7-9	TRBJ2-1	-	-	TGTGCCAGCAGCTTAGTTGCAGGGTACGAGCAGTTCTTC	CASSLVAGYEQFF
TRBV24-1	TRBJ2-6	TRBD1	-	TGTGCCACCAGTGGGATGACAGGGGAGACGTGGCTTAATGACCTGACTTTC	CATSGMTGETWLNDLTF
TRBV29-1	TRBJ2-1	-	-	TGCAGCGTTGAGGTTCAGAGCTCCTACAATGAGCAGTTCTTC	CSVEVQSSYNEQFF
TRBV12-3/TRBV12-4	TRBJ2-2	TRBD2	-	TGTGCCAGCAGTTCCCTAGCGGGGGGGCCGAACGGGGAGCTGTTTTTT	CASSSLAGGPNGELFF
TRBV7-9	TRBJ2-5	-	few	TGTGCCAGCAGCCCTCCCCCAGAGACCCAGTACTTC	CASSPPPETQYF
TRBV5-1	TRBJ2-2	-	few	TGCGCCAGCAGCTTGAGGGCAACAGAGAACACCGGGGAGCTGTTTTTT	CASSLRATENTGELFF